Shown below are 30 T cell receptor beta chains from a single sample sequenced in a study of molecular identifiers for immune sequencing clone quantification. Each CDR3 protein is one row after TCRdb ran MiXCR on the PCR reads. The data show 400,000 to 600,000 distinct CDR3 sequences, with about a fifth seen just once and approximately 0.8% held by the top ten. Sequencing used naive CD8+ T cells from blood, with Jurkat cell RNA spiked in. Subset of the sample: FACS-sorted CD8+CD4-CCR7+CD45RA+ naive T cells. The receptors originated from a human donor in good health. Some libraries in this study had Jurkat cell RNA spiked in.

The sample holds many counts of this clonotype. In DNA, the CDR3 is TGTGCCAGCAGCCAAGCCGCCGGGACAGGGGGAACCTACGAGCAGTACTTC. Translation gives CASSQAAGTGGTYEQYF. This chain uses TRBV4-2 with TRBJ2-7; 11 bases fit TRBD1. Germline V CDR1 and CDR2: LGHNA, YNFKEQ. V was clipped by 1 base and J by 2 bases; unmatched bases: 7. The CDR3 totals 17 residues.

The rearrangement uses TRBV20-1 and TRBJ2-4; unclear D gene. V lost 1 base, J lost 0 bases, and 10 bases lay in between. This CDR3 has 15 residues. Looked up from germline, CDR1 is DFQATT and CDR2 is SNEGSKA (reference sequence). The CDR3: CSARGHNIAKNIQYF. The CDR3 DNA is TGCAGTGCTAGAGGTCATAACATAGCCAAAAACATTCAGTACTTC.

This clonotype has only a few counts. The V gene is TRBV6-6, the J gene TRBJ2-7, with TRBD2 matching over 13 bases. V gave up 8 bases and J gave up 5 bases; unmatched junction bases: 18. The CDR3 sequence is 18 residues long. Germline CDR1 MNHNY, CDR2 SVGAGI (reference sequence). CDR3 sequence: CASVPGALLAGGANEQYF. The CDR3, as DNA: TGTGCCAGCGTTCCCGGGGCCCTACTAGCGGGGGGGGCTAACGAGCAGTACTTC.

The rearrangement uses TRBV6-4 and TRBJ2-3, with 9 bases fitting TRBD2. V lost 7 bases to trimming and J lost 6 bases; unmatched junction nucleotides: 17. This CDR3 spans 17 amino acids. Germline V gene data show CDR1 as MRHNA and CDR2 as SNTAGT. The CDR3 bases are TGTGCCAGCACCGACGCACTAGCGGGCTGGCGGCGCGATACGCAGTATTTT. Protein product: CASTDALAGWRRDTQYF.

In its sample, this clonotype was seen many times. The chain couples TRBV5-1 to TRBJ1-1; tentative D call: TRBD1 (5 bases). The CDR3 totals 16 residues. V dropped 0 bases and J dropped 4 bases, with 16 bases sitting between them. The germline V gene has CDR1 SGHRS and CDR2 YFSETQ. The DNA of the CDR3 is TGCGCCAGCAGCTTGGGAACAGGCAACTTTGTCACTGAAGCTTTCTTT. It translates to CASSLGTGNFVTEAFF.

Many counts were recorded for this clonotype. The V and J genes are TRBV20-1 and TRBJ2-7; 12 bases line up with TRBD1. The CDR3 has 15 amino acids. Per the germline V gene, CDR1 is DFQATT and CDR2 is SNEGSKA (reference sequence). J lost 2 bases, V lost 1 base, and 3 bases had no gene match. The CDR3 reads CSARGGTGGPYEQYF. In DNA form, the CDR3 reads TGCAGTGCTAGAGGGGGGACAGGGGGCCCCTACGAGCAGTACTTC.

This clonotype occurred once. Being one base from a much bigger clone, this may be a read error. Without the conserved terminal phenylalanine or tryptophan, this CDR3 likely stems from a read error. The DNA is left out, because the CDR3 cannot be placed on it with certainty; the CDR3 is given as TCRdb lists it. The chain joins TRBV4-2 to TRBJ2-7; no DNA check was done on the table's D call, TRBD2. The CDR3 comprises 13 residues, both ends counted. The germline V gene encodes CDR1 LGHNA and CDR2 YNFKEQ. The CDR3 here is CASSQALAGVLYC.

On this clonotype: A read error may be the cause here, since a much bigger clone is one base away. The final CDR3 position lacks the conserved phenylalanine or tryptophan, pointing to a likely read error. The chain recombines TRBV27 with TRBJ2-5; TRBD2 matches at 7 bases. The V and J ends lost 5 bases and 5 bases, in that order; junction bases with no gene match: 8. Germline-derived CDR1 and CDR2 are MNHEY and SMNVEV (reference sequence). The CDR3 has 14 amino acids. CDR3 nucleotides: TGTGCCAGCAGTCTGGCGGGAGTGATTGAGACCCAGTACTCC. Its protein product is CASSLAGVIETQYS.

This clonotype was seen a few times. The rearrangement uses TRBV7-9 and TRBJ2-1; 8 bases are a match to TRBD2. The CDR3 has 16 amino acids. Looked up from germline, CDR1 is SEHNR and CDR2 is FQNEAQ (reference sequence). Trimming took 3 bases from V and 4 from J; bases not matched to a gene: 8. This CDR3 reads CASSFLAGPLYNEQFF. The CDR3, as DNA: TGTGCCAGCAGCTTCTTAGCGGGACCTCTATACAATGAGCAGTTCTTC.

This clonotype was detected many times. The genes are TRBV5-4 and TRBJ2-3; the match to TRBD1 covers 7 bases. Germline values: CDR1 SGHNT, CDR2 YYREEE (reference sequence). This CDR3 is built from 17 residues. V shed 3 bases and J 0 bases; nucleotides not matched to a gene: 10. The CDR3 is CASSSATDRSSTDTQYF. In nucleotides, the CDR3 is TGTGCCAGCAGCTCCGCTACGGACAGGTCCAGCACAGATACGCAGTATTTT.

Ten or more counts support this clonotype. The chain uses TRBV4-1 and TRBJ1-4, with D unresolved. The germline gives CDR1 MGHRA, CDR2 YSYEKL. Trimming stripped 2 bases from V and 7 bases from J, with 17 bases between. This CDR3 has 16 amino acids. CDR3 DNA: TGCGCCAGCAGCCAAAATCCGGGAGTCAGTGGTGAAAAACTGTTTTTT. Protein: CASSQNPGVSGEKLFF.

As for this clonotype: Given the absence of the conserved phenylalanine or tryptophan at the CDR3 end, a read error is likely. The V gene is TRBV4-3, the J gene TRBJ2-7, with TRBD2 matching 11 bases. CDR3 length equals 15 residues. Germline loops: CDR1 LGHNA, CDR2 YSLEER. The V segment lost 0 bases and the J segment 3 bases; nucleotides outside the gene matches: 1. CDR3 DNA: TGCGCCAGCAGCCAAGAGACTAGCGGGGACTACGAGCAGTACCTC. It yields the protein CASSQETSGDYEQYL.

Turning to this clonotype: Being one base from a much bigger clone, this may be a read error. The chain is built from TRBV5-3 and TRBJ2-7; possible D gene TRBD1, 5 bases. TRBV5-3 is annotated as an ORF whose role is uncertain. The CDR3 has 15 amino acids. The CDR3 nucleotides are TGTGCCAGCAGCTTGGCCTTCGACAGCTCCTACGAGCAGCACTTC. Translation: CASSLAFDSSYEQHF.

This clonotype has ten or more counts. This chain connects TRBV6-6 to TRBJ2-3; the D gene could be TRBD1 or TRBD2 (7 bases each). Trimming stripped 4 bases from V and 1 base from J, with 18 bases between. Germline V gives CDR1 MNHNY, CDR2 SVGAGI (reference sequence). The CDR3 is made up of 17 amino acids. The CDR3 coding sequence is TGTGCCAGCAGTTTAGGGGGCGGGAGCCCAGGCACAGATACGCAGTATTTT. Residues: CASSLGGGSPGTDTQYF.

This clonotype came up many times. V gene TRBV7-2 combines with J gene TRBJ2-7, with 10 bases matching TRBD2. There are 14 residues in the CDR3. Germline values: CDR1 SGHTA, CDR2 FQGNSA. J lost 4 bases, V lost 7 bases, and 7 bases had no gene match. CDR3 loop: CASTPAGGWYEQYF. The CDR3 bases are TGTGCCAGCACCCCAGCGGGAGGGTGGTACGAGCAGTACTTC.

This clonotype was detected many times. The J gene is TRBJ2-7, the V gene TRBV4-3; 8 bases agree with TRBD1. The CDR3 has 17 amino acids. Per germline, CDR1 LGHNA and CDR2 YSLEER. The J segment lost 3 bases and the V segment lost 0 bases, leaving 10 bases of the junction unmatched. CDR3 protein: CASSQDMSQGVSYEQYF. CDR3 coding DNA: TGCGCCAGCAGCCAAGATATGTCACAGGGGGTGAGCTACGAGCAGTACTTC.

There are a few counts of this clonotype. V usage is TRBV4-1 and J usage is TRBJ2-3, with TRBD2 matching 12 bases. With V trimmed by 2 bases and J by 0 bases, 6 bases remained unmatched. This CDR3 spans 18 amino acids. The germline CDR1 and CDR2 sequences are MGHRA and YSYEKL. CDR3 region: CASSQTSGGPRSTDTQYF. CDR3 nucleotide sequence: TGCGCCAGCAGCCAAACTAGCGGGGGGCCCAGAAGCACAGATACGCAGTATTTT.

The rearrangement joins TRBV7-6 to TRBJ2-3; 11 nucleotides agree with TRBD2. CDR1 and CDR2 from the germline V gene are SGHVS and FNYEAQ. The CDR3 has 16 amino acids. V gave up 6 bases and J gave up 7 bases; unmatched junction bases: 12. CDR3 coding DNA: TGTGCCAGCAGTTCCCGTACTAGCGGGAGCGTATATACGCAGTATTTT. It translates to CASSSRTSGSVYTQYF. The whole variable domain, remainder taken from reference TRBV7-6 and TRBJ2-3, is GAGVSQSPRYKVTKRGQDVALRCDPISGHVSLYWYRQALGQGPEFLTYFNYEAQQDKSGLPNDRFSAERPEGSISTLTIQRTEQRDSAMYRCASSSRTSGSVYTQYFGPGTRLTVL.

This clonotype was observed a handful of times. J is TRBJ2-2 and V is TRBV6-2 or TRBV6-3; D uncertain. The CDR3 runs to 13 residues. Germline V CDR1 and CDR2: MNHEY, SVGEGT. V lost 6 bases and J 3 bases, leaving 8 bases between the germline ends. The CDR3 DNA sequence: TGTGCCAGCAGGGTGGGATACACCGGGGAGCTGTTTTTT. Encoded protein: CASRVGYTGELFF.

The chain uses TRBV28 and TRBJ1-3, with unresolved D. V lost 3 bases and J 0 bases, leaving 15 bases between the germline ends. Germline V lookup: CDR1 MDHEN, CDR2 SYDVKM. This CDR3 region has 17 residues. In nucleotides, the CDR3 is TGTGCCAGCAGTTTGGCGGCAGGAACCTACTCTGGAAACACCATATATTTT. Protein sequence: CASSLAAGTYSGNTIYF.

This clonotype appeared a few times. The chain uses TRBV5-1 and TRBJ1-1; D is possibly TRBD1 (6 bases). The V gene lost 5 bases and the J gene lost 5 bases, with 22 bases spanning the gap. The germline gives CDR1 SGHRS, CDR2 YFSETQ. The CDR3 spans 16 residues. The CDR3 is CASSVWPDSPRTEAFF. Here the CDR3 DNA reads TGCGCCAGCAGTGTTTGGCCGGACAGTCCACGGACTGAAGCTTTCTTT.

This clonotype was found many times. The chain links TRBV28 to TRBJ2-3; 9 bases agree with TRBD1. Germline V lookup: CDR1 MDHEN, CDR2 SYDVKM. With V trimmed by 8 bases and J by 3 bases, 3 bases remained unmatched. There are 13 residues in the CDR3. CDR3 coding DNA: TGTGCCAGCGGCGACAGGGGGACAGATACGCAGTATTTT. This encodes CASGDRGTDTQYF.

This clonotype has a handful of counts. V gene TRBV4-3 combines with J gene TRBJ2-7, with 10 bases identical to TRBD1. The CDR3 runs 16 residues. The trim removed 6 bases at V and 4 bases at J, leaving 12 bases unmatched. Germline assignment: CDR1 LGHNA and CDR2 YSLEER. The CDR3 nucleotides read TGCGCCAGCAGTAATTCGGGACAGGGGAAGATTTACGAGCAGTACTTC. Residues: CASSNSGQGKIYEQYF.

This clonotype was counted a few times. This sequence joins TRBV27 and TRBJ2-7; possibly TRBD1 or TRBD2 for D (5 bases each). Trimming left V 3 bases short and J 5 bases short, with 17 bases between. The CDR3 has 15 residues. Per germline, CDR1 MNHEY and CDR2 SMNVEV (reference sequence). Here the CDR3 DNA reads TGTGCCAGCAGTTTGGCGTTGGGGGTTTCCGACGAGCAGTACTTC. Amino acid sequence: CASSLALGVSDEQYF.

Worth noting for this clonotype: One base away lies a much larger clone, so this may be a sequencing read error. The chain combines TRBV10-3 with TRBJ2-7, with TRBD1 as a possible D gene (6 bases). Looked up from germline, CDR1 is ENHRY and CDR2 is SYGVKD. The CDR3 spans 13 residues. V was cut by 8 bases and J by 4 bases, with 15 bases left in between. The CDR3 coding sequence is TGTGCCATCCCTTACGAACAGGGTTACGAGCAGTACTTC. Protein product: CAIPYEQGYEQYF.

The chain joins TRBV7-9 to TRBJ1-4; TRBD1 agrees at 7 bases. Germline V gene lookup returns CDR1 SEHNR and CDR2 FQNEAQ (reference sequence). This CDR3 has 17 amino acids. CDR3 nucleotide sequence: TGTACCGGCAGCGGAAGACAGGGTGAGGCAACTAATGAAAAACTGTTTTTT. It yields the protein CTGSGRQGEATNEKLFF. Combining the CDR3 with reference TRBV7-9 and TRBJ1-4 gives the whole variable domain DTGVSQNPRHKITKRGQNVTFRCDPISEHNRLYWYRQTLGQGPEFLTYFQNEAQLEKSRLLSDRFSAERPKGSFSTLEIQRTEQGDSAMYLCTGSGRQGEATNEKLFFGSGTQLSVL.

This clonotype was seen at least ten times. The chain links TRBV7-2 to TRBJ2-3; D might be TRBD1 (5 bases). From germline, CDR1 is SGHTA and CDR2 FQGNSA. V lost 5 bases to trimming and J lost 0 bases, with 12 bases between them. The CDR3 has 15 residues. CDR3 DNA: TGTGCCAGCAGCCAACAGGACCATAGCACAGATACGCAGTATTTT. It specifies CASSQQDHSTDTQYF.

A note on this clonotype: The CDR3 end shows no conserved phenylalanine or tryptophan, and so a read error is likely. The rearrangement joins TRBV6-5 to TRBJ2-7; D possibly corresponds to TRBD2 (6 bases). CDR3 length: 14 amino acids. In germline, CDR1 is MNHEY, CDR2 SVGAGI. Trimming left V 4 bases short and J 5 bases short, with 15 bases between. This CDR3 is CASSSPGLQDEQYS. In DNA, the CDR3 is TGTGCCAGCAGTTCCCCGGGACTCCAAGACGAGCAGTACTCC.

Of note for this clonotype: This may be a read error, as it is one base from a much larger clone. This chain connects TRBV6-5 to TRBJ2-7; 15 nucleotides match TRBD2. This CDR3 is built from 15 residues. Germline-derived CDR1 and CDR2 are MNHEY and SVGAGI. The DNA for the CDR3 is TGTGCCAGCAGCCGGACTAGCGGGGGGGCTTACGAGCAGTGCTTC. This translates into CASSRTSGGAYEQCF.

The sample holds a few counts of this clonotype. The genes are TRBV14 and TRBJ1-5; the D gene is possibly TRBD1 (6 bases). V lost 2 bases to trimming and J lost 0 bases, with 17 bases between them. Germline CDR1 reads SGHDN; CDR2 reads FVKESK. The CDR3 extends over 18 amino acids. The CDR3 DNA follows: TGTGCCAGCAGCCAACGGCCGCAGGGGTACAATAGCAATCAGCCCCAGCATTTT. It specifies CASSQRPQGYNSNQPQHF.